The present TCR beta chain was sequenced within a study of patients and donors after allogeneic stem cell transplantation. This clonotype came up a few times. TCRdb recomputed calls from the RT-PCR reads with MiXCR, one row per CDR3 protein. The data show about 110,000 distinct CDR3 sequences, with over 30% seen just once and more than 25% held by the top ten. V was trimmed by 3 bases and J by 0 bases, leaving 14 bases between them. This CDR3 region has 16 residues. Germline V gene data show CDR1 as MNHEY and CDR2 as SMNVEV (reference sequence). This TCR was sampled from a human donor who was either an allogeneic HSCT recipient or a stem cell or donor lymphocyte infusion donor (not recorded which). It is not recorded whose cells these are; they may come from a transplant donor. Sequenced sample: blood, either unsorted or a sorted T cell fraction (not recorded which). This rearrangement joins TRBV27 to TRBJ2-5; a possible D gene is TRBD1 (6 bases). CDR3 DNA: TGTGCCAGCAGTTTGGCTGGAAAGGGGGACCAAGAGACCCAGTACTTC. Translation: CASSLAGKGDQETQYF.